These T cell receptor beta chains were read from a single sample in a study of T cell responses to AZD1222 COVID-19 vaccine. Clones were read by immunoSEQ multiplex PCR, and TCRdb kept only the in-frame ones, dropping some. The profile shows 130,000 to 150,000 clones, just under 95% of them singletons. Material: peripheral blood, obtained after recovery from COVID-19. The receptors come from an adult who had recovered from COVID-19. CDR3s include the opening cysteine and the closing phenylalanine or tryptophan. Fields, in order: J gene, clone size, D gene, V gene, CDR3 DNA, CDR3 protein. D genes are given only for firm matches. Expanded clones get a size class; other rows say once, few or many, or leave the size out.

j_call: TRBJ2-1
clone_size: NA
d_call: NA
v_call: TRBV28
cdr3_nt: TGTGCCAGTACCGGGACTCAGTACAATGAGCAGTTCTTC
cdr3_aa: CASTGTQYNEQFF

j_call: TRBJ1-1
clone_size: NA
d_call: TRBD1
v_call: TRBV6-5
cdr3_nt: TGTGCCAGTTTTGAATCCAGGGGGCTCCACACTGAAGCTTTCTTT
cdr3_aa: CASFESRGLHTEAFF

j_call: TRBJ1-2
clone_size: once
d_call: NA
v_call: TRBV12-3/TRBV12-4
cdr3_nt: TGTGCCAGCAGCCCAGGGGTAGACTATGGCTACACCTTC
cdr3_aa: CASSPGVDYGYTF

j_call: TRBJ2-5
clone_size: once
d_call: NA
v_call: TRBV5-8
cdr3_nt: TGTGCCAGCAGCTTGGAAGGATCCCCCAAATCTGAGACCCAGTACTTC
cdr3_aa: CASSLEGSPKSETQYF

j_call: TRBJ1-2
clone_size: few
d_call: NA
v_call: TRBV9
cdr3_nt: TGTGCCAGCAGGGGAACTGTCAAAGGGGGCTATGGCTACACCTTC
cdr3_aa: CASRGTVKGGYGYTF

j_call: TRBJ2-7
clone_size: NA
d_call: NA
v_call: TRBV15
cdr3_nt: TGTGCCACCAGTATTCAGAGGGGAGGTTACGAGCAGTACTTC
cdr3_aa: CATSIQRGGYEQYF

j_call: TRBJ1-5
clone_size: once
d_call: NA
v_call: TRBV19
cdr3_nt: TGTGCCAGTAGTACCACAGGGAAGCGGGAGCCCCAGCATTTT
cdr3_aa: CASSTTGKREPQHF

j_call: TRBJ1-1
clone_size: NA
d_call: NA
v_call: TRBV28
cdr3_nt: TGTGCCAGCAGTTTCTACCATACGAACACTGAAGCTTTCTTT
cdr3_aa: CASSFYHTNTEAFF

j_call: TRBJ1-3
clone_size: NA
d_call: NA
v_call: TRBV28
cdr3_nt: TGTGCCAGCACCTCGCCTGGAAACACCATATATTTT
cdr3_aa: CASTSPGNTIYF

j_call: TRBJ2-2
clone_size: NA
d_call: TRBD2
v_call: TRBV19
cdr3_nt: TGTGCCAGTACAACAAGGGGACTAGCGGGAGCCACCGGGGAGCTGTTTTTT
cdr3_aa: CASTTRGLAGATGELFF

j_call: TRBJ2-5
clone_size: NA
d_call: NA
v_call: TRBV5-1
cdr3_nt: TGCGCCAGCAGCTTGGTACAGGGTGGGGAGACCCAGTACTTC
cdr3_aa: CASSLVQGGETQYF

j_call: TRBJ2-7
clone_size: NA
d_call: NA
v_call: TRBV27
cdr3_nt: TGTGCCAGCAGTTTAGGCGGGGTAGGCTCCTACGAGCAGTACTTC
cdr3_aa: CASSLGGVGSYEQYF

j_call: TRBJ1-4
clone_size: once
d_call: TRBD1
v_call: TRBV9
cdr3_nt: TGTGCCAGCAGCGCAGCCCCTACAGGGGTAGTCGAAAAACTGTTTTTT
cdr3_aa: CASSAAPTGVVEKLFF